Below, one T cell receptor (beta chain) is given with its context. Its matching antigen is unknown. This sample is part of a study of T cells in Graves' hyperthyroidism and ophthalmopathy. Study information: Before treatment of any kind, peripheral blood was taken at initial diagnosis.

Broader study findings: Progression to ophthalmopathy was predicted a median of about six months early. Most thyroid-expanded clonotypes above 0.001 were also found in blood.

RNA transcripts provided the source from which TCR beta CDR3 regions were amplified. Carried out on the TCR CDR3, a first-round RT-PCR used the HTBI primer set. TCRdb passed the multiplex PCR reads through MiXCR, listing each CDR3 protein once. The repertoire includes a few hundred thousand distinct CDR3 sequences, approximately 12% of them detected once, and around 20% sits in the top ten. Germline V CDR1 and CDR2: LNHDA, SQIVND (reference sequence). Unmatched junction bases numbered 7, after V lost 10 bases and J lost 1 base. This CDR3 has 15 residues. Input material: blood. The V call is TRBV19, the J call TRBJ2-6, with 7 bases matching TRBD2. This receptor was identified in a man aged 25-40 years with Graves' hyperthyroidism that later progressed to Graves' ophthalmopathy. The CDR3 DNA reads TGTGCCACCGGGACGGGGGGATCTGGGGCCAACGTCCTGACTTTC. It is translated as CATGTGGSGANVLTF.